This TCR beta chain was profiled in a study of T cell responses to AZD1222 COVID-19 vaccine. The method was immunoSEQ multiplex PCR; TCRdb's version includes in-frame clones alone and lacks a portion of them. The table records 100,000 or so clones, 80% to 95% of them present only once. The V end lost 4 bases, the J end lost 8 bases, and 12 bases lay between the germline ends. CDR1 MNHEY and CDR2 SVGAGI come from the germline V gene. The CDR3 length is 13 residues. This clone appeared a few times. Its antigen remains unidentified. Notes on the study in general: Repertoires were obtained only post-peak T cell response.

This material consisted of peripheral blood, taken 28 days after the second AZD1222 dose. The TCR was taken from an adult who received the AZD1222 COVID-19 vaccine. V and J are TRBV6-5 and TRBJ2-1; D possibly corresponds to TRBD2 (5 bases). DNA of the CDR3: TGTGCCAGCAGTTTTGAGGGTTGGGATGAGCAGTTCTTC. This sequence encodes CASSFEGWDEQFF.